These T cell receptor beta chains were read from a single sample in a study of neurological immune-mediated disorders. Each CDR3 protein is one row after TCRdb ran MiXCR on the 5' RACE reads. Here the sample spans just under 60,000 distinct CDR3 sequences, around 3.5% being singletons. Sample: PBMCs. The receptors here all came from a woman between 25 and 40 years old with multiple sclerosis. The CDR3 runs from the conserved cysteine through the conserved F or W. Each record gives: V gene, CDR3 length, D gene, clone size, J gene, CDR3 protein, CDR3 DNA. D genes are given only for firm matches. Expanded clones get a size class; other rows say once, few or many, or leave the size out.

TRBV5-1,13,TRBD2,few,TRBJ2-1,CASSSMGGNEQFF,TGCGCCAGCAGCTCAATGGGAGGGAATGAGCAGTTCTTC
TRBV18,15,-,many,TRBJ1-2,CASSPILRDFPYYTF,TGTGCCAGCTCACCGATCCTTAGGGACTTCCCCTACTACACCTTC
TRBV6-5,15,-,many,TRBJ2-2,CASSYSRGLTGELFF,TGTGCCAGCAGTTACTCGCGGGGCTTAACCGGGGAGCTGTTTTTT
TRBV6-5,14,-,many,TRBJ2-5,CASSRGGPQETQYF,TGTGCCAGCAGTAGAGGGGGACCACAAGAGACCCAGTACTTC
TRBV3-1,19,TRBD2,many,TRBJ2-5,CASSPYWTSGGVRQETQYF,TGTGCCAGCAGCCCCTATTGGACTAGCGGGGGGGTGCGTCAGGAGACCCAGTACTTC
TRBV5-6,16,-,many,TRBJ1-1,CASSGVEDDHSIEAFF,TGTGCCAGCAGCGGGGTAGAGGACGACCACTCCATCGAAGCTTTCTTT
TRBV20-1,15,TRBD2,many,TRBJ2-1,CSARDKRGGYNEQFF,TGCAGTGCTAGAGATAAACGGGGGGGATACAATGAGCAGTTCTTC
TRBV20-1,12,-,-,TRBJ1-3,CSVEDTGKTIYF,TGCAGTGTAGAAGATACAGGAAAAACCATATATTTT
TRBV15,15,-,many,TRBJ2-4,CATSENYGAGGIQYF,TGTGCCACCAGTGAAAATTACGGGGCCGGGGGCATTCAGTACTTC
TRBV20-1,15,-,-,TRBJ1-2,CSARDPQGASDGYTF,TGCAGTGCTAGAGATCCCCAAGGGGCCTCTGATGGCTACACCTTC
TRBV29-1,15,TRBD2,many,TRBJ2-7,CSVEEDSGGLNEQYF,TGCAGCGTTGAAGAGGATAGCGGGGGGTTGAACGAGCAGTACTTC
TRBV7-9,13,-,-,TRBJ2-5,CASMWEGAKTQYF,TGTGCCAGCATGTGGGAGGGGGCAAAGACCCAGTACTTC
TRBV7-2,16,-,many,TRBJ2-5,CASSSLGGRVEGTQYF,TGTGCCAGCAGCTCCCTCGGCGGTAGGGTGGAGGGGACCCAGTACTTC